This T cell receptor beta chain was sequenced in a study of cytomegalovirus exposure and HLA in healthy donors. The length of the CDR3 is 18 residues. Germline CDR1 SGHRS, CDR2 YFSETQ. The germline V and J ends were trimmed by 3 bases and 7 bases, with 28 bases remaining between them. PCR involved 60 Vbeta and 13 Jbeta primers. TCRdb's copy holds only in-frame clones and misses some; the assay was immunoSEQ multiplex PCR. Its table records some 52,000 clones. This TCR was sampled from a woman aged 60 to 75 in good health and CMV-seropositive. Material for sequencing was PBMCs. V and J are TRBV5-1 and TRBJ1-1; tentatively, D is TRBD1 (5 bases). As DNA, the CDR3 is TGCGCCAGCAGCTCCCTTTCCCCCTCGAACCAGGGTGGGCTTGAAGCTTTCTTT. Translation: CASSSLSPSNQGGLEAFF.